The clone carrying this TCR beta chain was counted ten times or more. The source of the sample is a study of Graves' ophthalmopathy and Graves' hyperthyroidism. As the template, RNA transcripts were used to amplify TCR beta CDR3 regions. In the first round, RT-PCR was carried out with HTBI primers, and a multiplex PCR formed the second round. TCRdb re-derived calls from the multiplex PCR reads in MiXCR, one entry per CDR3 protein. The data show 1 million to 1.3 million distinct CDR3 sequences, with 36% seen just once and 8.5% to 14% held by the top ten. Eligible hyperthyroidism cases comprised new diagnoses of under 2 months' duration in individuals aged 18 to 65. This CDR3 comprises 16 residues. Germline V CDR1 and CDR2: SGDLS, YYNGEE. V gave up 0 bases and J gave up 0 bases, with 13 bases separating them.

The clonotype originates from an adult man with Graves' hyperthyroidism. The chain joins TRBV9 to TRBJ2-7; TRBD2 is a possible D gene (6 bases). What was sequenced was peripheral blood or thyroid tissue (not recorded which). Here the CDR3 DNA reads TGTGCCAGCAGCGTAGGGGGACTGGGGAGCTCCTACGAGCAGTACTTC. It specifies CASSVGGLGSSYEQYF.